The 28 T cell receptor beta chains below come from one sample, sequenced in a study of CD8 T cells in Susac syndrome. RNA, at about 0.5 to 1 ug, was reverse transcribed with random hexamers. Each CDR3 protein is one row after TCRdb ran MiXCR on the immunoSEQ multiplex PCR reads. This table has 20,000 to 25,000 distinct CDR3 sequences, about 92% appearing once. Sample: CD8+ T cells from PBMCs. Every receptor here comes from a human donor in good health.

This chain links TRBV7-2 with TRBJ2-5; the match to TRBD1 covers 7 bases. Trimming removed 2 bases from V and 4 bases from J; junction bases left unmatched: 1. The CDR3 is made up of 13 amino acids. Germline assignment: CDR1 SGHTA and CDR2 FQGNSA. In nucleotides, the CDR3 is TGTGCCAGCAGCTTAAACAGGGGAGAGACCCAGTACTTC. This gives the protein CASSLNRGETQYF.

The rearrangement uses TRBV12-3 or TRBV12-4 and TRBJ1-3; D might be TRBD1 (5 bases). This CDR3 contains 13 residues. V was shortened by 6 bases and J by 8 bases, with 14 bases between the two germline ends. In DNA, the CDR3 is TGTGCCAGCAGCCCTGGGACCATCCACACCATATATTTT. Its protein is CASSPGTIHTIYF.

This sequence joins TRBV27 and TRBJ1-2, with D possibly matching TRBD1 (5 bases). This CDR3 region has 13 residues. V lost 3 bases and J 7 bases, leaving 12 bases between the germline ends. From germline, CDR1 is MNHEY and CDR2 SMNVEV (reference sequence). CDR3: CASSFRQGSGYTF. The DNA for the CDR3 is TGTGCCAGCAGTTTTCGGCAGGGTAGTGGCTACACCTTC.

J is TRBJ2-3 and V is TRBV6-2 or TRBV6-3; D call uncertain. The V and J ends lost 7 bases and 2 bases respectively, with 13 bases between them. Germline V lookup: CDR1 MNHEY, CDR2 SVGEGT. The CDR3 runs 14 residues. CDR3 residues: CASTGPMDTDTQYF. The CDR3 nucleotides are TGTGCCAGCACCGGACCGATGGACACAGATACGCAGTATTTT.

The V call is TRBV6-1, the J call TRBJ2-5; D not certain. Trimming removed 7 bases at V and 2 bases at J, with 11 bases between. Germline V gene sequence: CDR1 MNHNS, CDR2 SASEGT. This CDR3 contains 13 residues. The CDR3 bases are TGTGCCAGCATCGAACCCGGGCAAGAGACCCAGTACTTC. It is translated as CASIEPGQETQYF.

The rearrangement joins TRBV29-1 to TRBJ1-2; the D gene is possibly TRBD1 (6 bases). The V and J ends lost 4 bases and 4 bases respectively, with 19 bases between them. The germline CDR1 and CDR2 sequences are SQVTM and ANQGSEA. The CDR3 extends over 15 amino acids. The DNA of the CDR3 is TGCAGCGTTGTAGGGGGGTCGTCGGGACCCTATGGCTACACCTTC. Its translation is CSVVGGSSGPYGYTF.

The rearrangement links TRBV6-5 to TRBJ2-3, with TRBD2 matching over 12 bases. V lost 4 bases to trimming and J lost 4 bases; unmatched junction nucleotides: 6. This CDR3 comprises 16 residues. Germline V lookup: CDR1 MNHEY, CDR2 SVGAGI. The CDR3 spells CASSLSSGGAADTQYF. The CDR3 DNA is TGTGCCAGCAGTTTGTCTAGCGGGGGGGCAGCAGATACGCAGTATTTT.

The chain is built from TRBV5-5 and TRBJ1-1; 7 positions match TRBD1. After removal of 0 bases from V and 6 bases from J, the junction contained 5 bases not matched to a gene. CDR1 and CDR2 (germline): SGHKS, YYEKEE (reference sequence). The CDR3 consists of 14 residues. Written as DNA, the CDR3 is TGTGCCAGCAGCTTGGACAGGGGTCGCGCTGAAGCTTTCTTT. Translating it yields CASSLDRGRAEAFF.

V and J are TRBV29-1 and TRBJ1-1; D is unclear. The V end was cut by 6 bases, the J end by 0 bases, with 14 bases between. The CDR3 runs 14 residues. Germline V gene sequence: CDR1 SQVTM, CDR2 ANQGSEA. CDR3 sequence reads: CSVPGERVNTEAFF. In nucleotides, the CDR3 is TGCAGCGTACCTGGTGAACGGGTGAACACTGAAGCTTTCTTT.

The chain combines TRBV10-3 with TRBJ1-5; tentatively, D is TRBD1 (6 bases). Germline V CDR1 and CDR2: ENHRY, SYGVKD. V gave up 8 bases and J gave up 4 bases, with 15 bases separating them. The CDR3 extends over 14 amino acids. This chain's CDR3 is CAISNNRDNQPQHF. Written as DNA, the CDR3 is TGTGCCATCTCTAATAACAGGGATAATCAGCCCCAGCATTTT.

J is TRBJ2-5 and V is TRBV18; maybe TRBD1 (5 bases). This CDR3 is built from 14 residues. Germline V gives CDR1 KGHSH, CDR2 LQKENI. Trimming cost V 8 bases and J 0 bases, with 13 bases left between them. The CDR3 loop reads CASLGAQYQETQYF. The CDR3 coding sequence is TGTGCCAGCCTTGGGGCACAGTACCAAGAGACCCAGTACTTC.

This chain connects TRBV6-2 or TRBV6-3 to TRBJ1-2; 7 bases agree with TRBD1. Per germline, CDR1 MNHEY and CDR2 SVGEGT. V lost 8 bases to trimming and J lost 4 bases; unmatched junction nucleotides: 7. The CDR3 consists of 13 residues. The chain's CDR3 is CASLDRVSYGYTF. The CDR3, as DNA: TGTGCCAGCCTCGACAGGGTGAGCTATGGCTACACCTTC.

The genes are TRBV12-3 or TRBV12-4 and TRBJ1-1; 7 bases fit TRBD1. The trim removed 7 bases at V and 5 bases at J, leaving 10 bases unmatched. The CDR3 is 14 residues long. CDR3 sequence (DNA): TGTGCCAGCAAGGGGGAACAGGGGATTACTGAAGCTTTCTTT. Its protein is CASKGEQGITEAFF.

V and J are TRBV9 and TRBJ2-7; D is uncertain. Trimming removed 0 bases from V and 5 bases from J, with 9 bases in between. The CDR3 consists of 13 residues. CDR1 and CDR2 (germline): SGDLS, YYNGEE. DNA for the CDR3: TGTGCCAGCAGCGTAGGCGGCTGGGACGAGCAGTACTTC. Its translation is CASSVGGWDEQYF.

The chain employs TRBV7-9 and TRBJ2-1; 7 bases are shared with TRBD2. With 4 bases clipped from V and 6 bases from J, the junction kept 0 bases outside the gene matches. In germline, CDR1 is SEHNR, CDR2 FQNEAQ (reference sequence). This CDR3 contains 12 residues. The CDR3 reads CASSWTSNEQFF. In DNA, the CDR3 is TGTGCCAGCAGCTGGACTAGCAATGAGCAGTTCTTC.

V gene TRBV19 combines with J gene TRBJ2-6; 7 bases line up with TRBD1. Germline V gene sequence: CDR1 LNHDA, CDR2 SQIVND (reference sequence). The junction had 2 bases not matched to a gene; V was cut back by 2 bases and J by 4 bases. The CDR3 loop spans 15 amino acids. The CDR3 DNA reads TGTGCCAGTAGTATACAGGGGGTGGGGGCCAACGTCCTGACTTTC. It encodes CASSIQGVGANVLTF.

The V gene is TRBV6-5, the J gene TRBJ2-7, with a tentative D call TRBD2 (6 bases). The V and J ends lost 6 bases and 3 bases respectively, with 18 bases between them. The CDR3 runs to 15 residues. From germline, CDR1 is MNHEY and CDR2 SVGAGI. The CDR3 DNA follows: TGTGCCAGCAGCCTACGGGCGGGACTTTACTACGAGCAGTACTTC. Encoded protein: CASSLRAGLYYEQYF.

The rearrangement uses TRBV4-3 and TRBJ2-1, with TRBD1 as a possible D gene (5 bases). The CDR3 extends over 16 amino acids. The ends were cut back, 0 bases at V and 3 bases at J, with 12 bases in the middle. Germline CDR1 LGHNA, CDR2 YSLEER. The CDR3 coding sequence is TGCGCCAGCAGCCAAGATCGGGCAGGGCGCTACAATGAGCAGTTCTTC. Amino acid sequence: CASSQDRAGRYNEQFF.

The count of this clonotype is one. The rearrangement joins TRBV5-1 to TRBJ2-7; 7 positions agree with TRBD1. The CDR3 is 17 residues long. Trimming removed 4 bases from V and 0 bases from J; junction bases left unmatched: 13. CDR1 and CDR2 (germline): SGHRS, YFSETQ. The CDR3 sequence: CASSQKRDRVFSYEQYF. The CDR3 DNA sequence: TGCGCCAGCAGCCAAAAAAGGGACAGAGTTTTCTCCTACGAGCAGTACTTC.

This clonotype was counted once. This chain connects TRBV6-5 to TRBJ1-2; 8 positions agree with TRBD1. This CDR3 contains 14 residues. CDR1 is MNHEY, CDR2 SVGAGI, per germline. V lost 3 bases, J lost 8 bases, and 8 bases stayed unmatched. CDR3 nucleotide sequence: TGTGCCAGCAGTTATTTAGGACAGGGATTCGGCTACACCTTC. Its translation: CASSYLGQGFGYTF.

CDR3 in amino acids: CASRRGLAEYYEQYF. CDR3 in DNA: TGTGCCAGCAGAAGGGGACTAGCGGAGTACTACGAGCAGTACTTC. The V and J genes are TRBV12-3 or TRBV12-4 and TRBJ2-7; 11 bases are a match to TRBD2. V dropped 6 bases and J dropped 3; count of bases not matched to a gene: 7. The CDR3 spans 15 residues.

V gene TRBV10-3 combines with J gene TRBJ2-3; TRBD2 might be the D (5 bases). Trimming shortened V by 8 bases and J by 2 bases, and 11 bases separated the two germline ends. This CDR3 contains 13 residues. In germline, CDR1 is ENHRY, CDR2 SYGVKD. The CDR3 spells CAISPGITDTQYF. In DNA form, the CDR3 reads TGTGCCATCTCTCCGGGGATCACAGATACGCAGTATTTT.

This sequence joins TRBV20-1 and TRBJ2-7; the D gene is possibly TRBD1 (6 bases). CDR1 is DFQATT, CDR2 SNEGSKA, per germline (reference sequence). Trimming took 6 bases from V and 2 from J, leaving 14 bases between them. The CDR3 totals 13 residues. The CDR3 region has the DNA TGCAGTGCGGGGGCCGCTTTTACCTACGAGCAGTACTTC. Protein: CSAGAAFTYEQYF.

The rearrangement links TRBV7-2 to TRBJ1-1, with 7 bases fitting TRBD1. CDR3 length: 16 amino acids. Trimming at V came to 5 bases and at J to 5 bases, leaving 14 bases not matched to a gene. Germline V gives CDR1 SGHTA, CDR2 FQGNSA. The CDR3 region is CASSQRIQGFETEAFF. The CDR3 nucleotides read TGTGCCAGCAGCCAGAGGATACAGGGGTTTGAAACTGAAGCTTTCTTT.

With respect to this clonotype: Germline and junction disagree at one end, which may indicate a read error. CDR3: CVSSQDPGGYTTPHEQFF. CDR3 nucleotide sequence: TGCGTCAGCAGCCAAGACCCGGGGGGCTATACTACCCCTCATGAGCAGTTCTTC. The V call is TRBV4-3, the J call TRBJ2-1; TRBD2 might be the D (7 bases). From germline, CDR1 is LGHNA and CDR2 YSLEER. The CDR3 length is 18 residues.

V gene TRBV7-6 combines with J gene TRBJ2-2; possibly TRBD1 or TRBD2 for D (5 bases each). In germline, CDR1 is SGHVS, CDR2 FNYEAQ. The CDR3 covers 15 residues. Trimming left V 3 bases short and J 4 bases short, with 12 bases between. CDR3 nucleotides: TGTGCCAGCAGCTTGGGGACGCTAGGCACCGGGGAGCTGTTTTTT. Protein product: CASSLGTLGTGELFF.

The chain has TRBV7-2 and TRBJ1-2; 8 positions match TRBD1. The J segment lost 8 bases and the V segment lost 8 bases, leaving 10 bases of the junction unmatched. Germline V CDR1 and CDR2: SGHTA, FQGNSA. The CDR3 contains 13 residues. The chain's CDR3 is CASGDRRVYGYTF. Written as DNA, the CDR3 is TGTGCCAGCGGGGACAGGCGGGTATACGGCTACACCTTC.

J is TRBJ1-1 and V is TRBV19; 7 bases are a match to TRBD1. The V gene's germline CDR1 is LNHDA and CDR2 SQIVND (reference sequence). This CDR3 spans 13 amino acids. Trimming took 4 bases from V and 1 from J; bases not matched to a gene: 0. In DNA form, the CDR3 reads TGTGCCAGTAGTAACAGGGGGAACACTGAAGCTTTCTTT. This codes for CASSNRGNTEAFF. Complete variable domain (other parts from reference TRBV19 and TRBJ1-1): DGGITQSPKYLFRKEGQNVTLSCEQNLNHDAMYWYRQDPGQGLRLIYYSQIVNDFQKGDIAEGYSVSREKKESFPLTVTSAQKNPTAFYLCASSNRGNTEAFFGQGTRLTVV.